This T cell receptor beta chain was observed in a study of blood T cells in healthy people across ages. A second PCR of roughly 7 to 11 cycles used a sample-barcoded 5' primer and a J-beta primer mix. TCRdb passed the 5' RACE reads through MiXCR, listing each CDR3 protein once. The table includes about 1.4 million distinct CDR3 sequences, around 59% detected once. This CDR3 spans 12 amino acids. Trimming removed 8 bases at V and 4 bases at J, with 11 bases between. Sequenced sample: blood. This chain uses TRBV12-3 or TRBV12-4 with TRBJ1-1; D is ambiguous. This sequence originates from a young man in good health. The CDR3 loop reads CASYLSVTEAFF. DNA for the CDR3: TGTGCCAGCTATCTATCGGTCACTGAAGCTTTCTTT.